This T cell receptor beta chain emerged from a study of blood T cells in healthy people across ages. This clonotype was observed many times. The authors ran a second PCR of roughly 6 to 12 cycles using a sample-barcoded 5' primer and a J-beta primer mix. Via MiXCR, TCRdb re-called the 5' RACE reads, giving one row per CDR3 protein. The table lists hundreds of thousands of distinct CDR3 sequences, 32% of them singletons. The CDR3 covers 14 residues. Trimming cost V 8 bases and J 2 bases; bases outside gene matches: 8. The sample was blood. The chain recombines TRBV12-3 or TRBV12-4 with TRBJ2-5, with 7 bases matching TRBD2. The sequence was collected from an elderly woman in good health. DNA for the CDR3: TGTGCCAGCTCACGGGCCGGGGGGCAAGAGACCCAGTACTTC. Amino acid sequence: CASSRAGGQETQYF.